Presented here are 28 T cell receptor beta chains from one specimen sequenced in a study of control samples from healthy donors and cancer patients. Libraries were prepared by immunoSEQ multiplex PCR; TCRdb keeps only in-frame clonotypes and omits some of them. The data contain roughly 190,000 clones, approximately 90% of them seen just once; the ten biggest clones take up approximately 1.8%. Sequencing was carried out using blood. These receptors all come from a man aged 25 to 40 in good health.

The rearrangement joins TRBV2 to TRBJ1-1, with TRBD1 matching 9 bases. V gave up 7 bases and J gave up 1 base; unmatched junction bases: 10. This CDR3 spans 16 amino acids. The germline CDR1 and CDR2 sequences are SNHLY and FYNNEI. The CDR3 DNA sequence: TGTGCCAGCACCTCCGGGACAGGGATGAAGAACACTGAAGCTTTCTTT. It translates to CASTSGTGMKNTEAFF.

The chain joins TRBV19 to TRBJ2-1; no firm D call. Germline loops: CDR1 LNHDA, CDR2 SQIVND (reference sequence). Trimming removed 4 bases from V and 0 bases from J, with 10 bases in between. The CDR3 contains 15 residues. DNA of the CDR3: TGTGCCAGTAGTAGTCGGAGAAGCTCCTACAATGAGCAGTTCTTC. This gives the protein CASSSRRSSYNEQFF. Full variable domain (rest looked up from reference TRBV19 and TRBJ2-1): DGGITQSPKYLFRKEGQNVTLSCEQNLNHDAMYWYRQDPGQGLRLIYYSQIVNDFQKGDIAEGYSVSREKKESFPLTVTSAQKNPTAFYLCASSSRRSSYNEQFFGPGTRLTVL.

The J gene is TRBJ2-2, the V gene TRBV3-1 (or the pseudogene TRBV3-2); 12 nucleotides agree with TRBD2. With 3 bases clipped from V and 9 bases from J, the junction kept 8 bases outside the gene matches. This CDR3 comprises 16 residues. Germline loops: CDR1 LGHDT, CDR2 YNNKEL (reference sequence). The CDR3 loop reads CASSQPLAGGPRELFF. In DNA form, the CDR3 reads TGTGCCAGCAGCCAGCCTCTAGCGGGGGGGCCGCGGGAGCTGTTTTTT.

J is TRBJ1-6 and V is TRBV7-8; tentatively, D is TRBD1 (5 bases). Deletions cut 6 bases from V and 7 bases from J, with 16 bases between. CDR1 is SGHVS, CDR2 FQNEAQ, per germline. The length of the CDR3 is 15 residues. This chain's CDR3 is CASRGWDLGNSPLHF. In DNA, the CDR3 is TGTGCCAGCAGGGGGTGGGACCTCGGGAATTCACCCCTCCACTTT.

The rearrangement uses TRBV10-2 and TRBJ2-7, with TRBD2 matching over 8 bases. This CDR3 comprises 15 residues. Germline V gene sequence: CDR1 WSHSY, CDR2 SAAADI. The J segment lost 4 bases and the V segment lost 3 bases, leaving 8 bases of the junction unmatched. This chain's CDR3 is CASSDPSGGAYEQYF. The DNA for the CDR3 is TGCGCCAGCAGTGACCCCTCCGGGGGGGCTTACGAGCAGTACTTC.

The V gene is TRBV19, the J gene TRBJ2-3; 13 bases match TRBD2. V shed 1 base, J shed 4 bases, and the junction held 11 bases outside the gene matches. The CDR3 runs 19 residues. Germline lookup yields CDR1 LNHDA and CDR2 SQIVND (reference sequence). In nucleotides, the CDR3 is TGTGCCAGTAGTATAGGGACTAGCGGGGGAGTTTCCGGGGCAGATACGCAGTATTTT. It yields the protein CASSIGTSGGVSGADTQYF.

The gene calls are TRBV24-1 and TRBJ1-2; D unresolved. The CDR3 contains 14 residues. CDR1 is KGHDR, CDR2 SFDVKD, per germline. V shed 3 bases and J shed 4 bases, with 11 bases lying between them. In DNA form, the CDR3 reads TGTGCCACCAGTGATGGCTTCCTATCCTATGGCTACACCTTC. It is translated as CATSDGFLSYGYTF.

The chain couples TRBV10-3 to TRBJ1-1; 10 positions agree with TRBD1. Germline V gene sequence: CDR1 ENHRY, CDR2 SYGVKD. The CDR3 sequence is 16 residues long. J gave up 1 base and V 2 bases, and 4 bases lay outside the gene matches. CDR3 coding DNA: TGTGCCATCAGTGAGCCGGGACAGGGGAAGAACACTGAAGCTTTCTTT. This gives the protein CAISEPGQGKNTEAFF.

This chain links TRBV19 with TRBJ1-5; D is undetermined. The length of the CDR3 is 17 residues. Germline assignment: CDR1 LNHDA and CDR2 SQIVND (reference sequence). Trimming cost V 0 bases and J 0 bases, with 12 bases left between them. The CDR3 region has the DNA TGTGCCAGTAGTATAGAGGGCAGGATAAATAGCAATCAGCCCCAGCATTTT. Amino acid sequence: CASSIEGRINSNQPQHF. The variable domain in full, with the rest retrieved from reference TRBV19 and TRBJ1-5, is DGGITQSPKYLFRKEGQNVTLSCEQNLNHDAMYWYRQDPGQGLRLIYYSQIVNDFQKGDIAEGYSVSREKKESFPLTVTSAQKNPTAFYLCASSIEGRINSNQPQHFGDGTRLSIL.

This chain connects TRBV7-8 to TRBJ2-7; 8 bases agree with TRBD2. Trimming at V came to 5 bases and at J to 4 bases, leaving 13 bases not matched to a gene. Germline lookup yields CDR1 SGHVS and CDR2 FQNEAQ. This CDR3 has 16 residues. The chain's CDR3 is CASSRGLASGPYEQYF. The CDR3 bases are TGTGCCAGCAGCCGAGGTTTGGCTAGCGGGCCTTACGAGCAGTACTTC.

V and J are TRBV3-1 (or the pseudogene TRBV3-2) and TRBJ2-7; D is uncertain. CDR3 size: 11 residues. Trimming left V 3 bases short and J 3 bases short, with 3 bases between. Per germline, CDR1 LGHDT and CDR2 YNNKEL (reference sequence). DNA of the CDR3: TGTGCCAGCAGCCACAACTACGAGCAGTACTTC. Translated: CASSHNYEQYF.

The rearrangement uses TRBV7-3 and TRBJ2-2; either TRBD1 or TRBD2 may fit D (5 bases each). Germline V gene lookup returns CDR1 SGHTA and CDR2 FQGTGA. This CDR3 comprises 16 residues. Trimming took off 4 bases at V and 5 bases at J, with 17 bases between the two ends. This chain's CDR3 is CASSSSPGPRTGELFF. CDR3 bases: TGTGCCAGCAGCTCGTCCCCGGGACCACGAACCGGGGAGCTGTTTTTT.

The gene calls are TRBV5-8 and TRBJ1-5; D remains ambiguous. Deletions cut 4 bases from V and 0 bases from J, with 17 bases between. This CDR3 has 17 residues. The germline V gene encodes CDR1 SGHTS and CDR2 YDEGEE. Here the CDR3 reads CASSHSIRPDSNQPQHF. CDR3 sequence (DNA): TGTGCCAGCAGCCATAGTATACGGCCCGATAGCAATCAGCCCCAGCATTTT.

The chain uses TRBV5-1 and TRBJ2-5; the D gene is possibly TRBD1 (6 bases). Trimming removed 6 bases at V and 2 bases at J, with 17 bases between. The CDR3 spans 15 residues. CDR1 SGHRS and CDR2 YFSETQ come from the germline V gene. CDR3 sequence reads: CASTLQGGTQETQYF. In nucleotides, the CDR3 is TGCGCCAGCACCCTACAAGGGGGAACTCAAGAGACCCAGTACTTC.

This clone was seen once. The junction shows a germline mismatch at one end, possibly a read error. V and J are TRBV2 and TRBJ1-1, with a weak D call TRBD1 (5 bases). Germline assignment: CDR1 SNHLY and CDR2 FYNNEI. The CDR3 extends over 12 amino acids. The CDR3 coding sequence is TGTGCCGGCAGGGACGGTGACACTGAAGCTTTCTTT. This codes for CAGRDGDTEAFF. The full variable domain, rest sourced from reference TRBV2 and TRBJ1-1, is EPEVTQTPSHQVTQMGQEVILRCVPISNHLYFYWYRQILGQKVEFLVSFYNNEISEKSEIFDDQFSVERPDGSNFTLKIRSTKLEDSAMYFCAGRDGDTEAFFGQGTRLTVV.

This clone showed up just a few times. This CDR3 is CASSPWLGTDSNQPQHF. The CDR3 coding sequence is TGCGCCAGCAGCCCATGGTTGGGTACCGATAGCAATCAGCCCCAGCATTTT. V usage is TRBV5-1 and J usage is TRBJ1-5; no firm D call. Germline V lookup: CDR1 SGHRS, CDR2 YFSETQ. The CDR3 has 17 residues. Trimming removed 4 bases at V and 0 bases at J, with 17 bases between.

The chain has TRBV5-5 and TRBJ1-2; D not certain. The germline V gene encodes CDR1 SGHKS and CDR2 YYEKEE (reference sequence). V shed 0 bases and J shed 8 bases, with 8 bases lying between them. This CDR3 is built from 12 residues. The CDR3 bases are TGTGCCAGCAGCTTGGGAGGGTACGGCTACACCTTC. Residues: CASSLGGYGYTF.

The V gene is TRBV14, the J gene TRBJ2-3; D call uncertain. From germline, CDR1 is SGHDN and CDR2 FVKESK. CDR3 length equals 15 residues. Trimming removed 0 bases at V and 5 bases at J, with 12 bases between. The CDR3 region is CASSQDRGSVDTQYF. CDR3 nucleotide sequence: TGTGCCAGCAGCCAAGATCGTGGTTCTGTAGATACGCAGTATTTT.

The gene calls are TRBV28 and TRBJ1-2, with a weak D call TRBD1 (5 bases). In germline, CDR1 is MDHEN, CDR2 SYDVKM. This CDR3 is 14 amino acids long. The V end was cut by 5 bases, the J end by 8 bases, with 18 bases between. This CDR3 reads CASSPPDKGRGYTF. The CDR3 bases are TGTGCCAGCAGTCCACCGGACAAAGGACGCGGCTACACCTTC.

The chain is built from TRBV10-3 and TRBJ1-3; tentatively, D is TRBD1 (5 bases). The germline V gene encodes CDR1 ENHRY and CDR2 SYGVKD. This CDR3 is built from 14 residues. V lost 5 bases and J lost 0, with 8 bases in between. CDR3 DNA: TGTGCCATCAGTACAGGTACCTCTGGAAACACCATATATTTT. Its translation: CAISTGTSGNTIYF.

The chain is built from TRBV9 and TRBJ2-3, with a tentative D call TRBD2 (5 bases). Trimming took 0 bases from V and 6 from J, leaving 20 bases between them. The CDR3 consists of 17 residues. Germline V lookup: CDR1 SGDLS, CDR2 YYNGEE. The CDR3 DNA sequence: TGTGCCAGCAGCGTAGGAGGATGGCGGGCAGTTAGTGATACGCAGTATTTT. It encodes CASSVGGWRAVSDTQYF.

This rearrangement joins TRBV6-1 to TRBJ1-4; 7 nucleotides line up with TRBD1. The CDR3 has 18 residues. Germline V gene lookup returns CDR1 MNHNS and CDR2 SASEGT. The junction had 11 bases not matched to a gene; V was cut back by 4 bases and J by 0 bases. CDR3: CASSVRGKGFATNEKLFF. The CDR3 DNA is TGTGCCAGCAGTGTCAGGGGGAAAGGGTTTGCAACTAATGAAAAACTGTTTTTT.

This chain links TRBV3-1 (or the pseudogene TRBV3-2) with TRBJ1-1; TRBD1 matches 7 bases. CDR1 and CDR2 (germline): LGHDT, YNNKEL (reference sequence). The J segment lost 5 bases and the V segment lost 4 bases, leaving 7 bases of the junction unmatched. This CDR3 comprises 14 residues. CDR3 coding DNA: TGTGCCAGCAGCCCCCGACAGGGAAGAACTGAAGCTTTCTTT. Protein sequence: CASSPRQGRTEAFF.

V gene TRBV5-1 combines with J gene TRBJ2-2, with TRBD1 matching over 12 bases. The J segment lost 7 bases and the V segment lost 4 bases, leaving 14 bases of the junction unmatched. CDR1 is SGHRS and CDR2 is YFSETQ in the germline V gene. This CDR3 is 18 amino acids long. In DNA, the CDR3 is TGCGCCAGCAGCCTGGAGGCACCGGGACAGGGGGCCGTCGGGGAGCTGTTTTTT. Residues: CASSLEAPGQGAVGELFF.

This clone was recorded only once. The chain joins TRBV5-8 to TRBJ1-1; D might be TRBD1 (5 bases). The CDR3 is made up of 15 amino acids. The V gene's germline CDR1 is SGHTS and CDR2 YDEGEE. V gave up 4 bases and J gave up 4 bases, with 17 bases separating them. The CDR3 nucleotides are TGTGCCAGCAGCCCTGGGGCAGGTTTGAGCACTGAAGCTTTCTTT. It specifies CASSPGAGLSTEAFF.

The CDR3 here is CASSLVAKRDEQYF. Here the CDR3 DNA reads TGTGCCAGCAGCTTGGTAGCAAAAAGGGACGAGCAGTACTTC. The chain links TRBV5-6 to TRBJ2-7; D is ambiguous. CDR1 and CDR2 (germline): SGHDT, YYEEEE. This CDR3 region has 14 residues. V was cut by 0 bases and J by 5 bases, with 12 bases left in between.

This rearrangement joins TRBV18 to TRBJ1-1; D not resolved. Trimming shortened V by 0 bases and J by 1 base, and 9 bases separated the two germline ends. The CDR3 length is 15 residues. Germline values: CDR1 KGHSH, CDR2 LQKENI. As DNA, the CDR3 is TGTGCCAGCTCACCACCCTCCGTCCAGAACACTGAAGCTTTCTTT. Translated, it gives CASSPPSVQNTEAFF.

The chain couples TRBV5-1 to TRBJ1-5; D gene uncertain. Trimming cost V 1 base and J 0 bases, with 2 bases left between them. The CDR3 totals 13 residues. The germline CDR1 and CDR2 sequences are SGHRS and YFSETQ. DNA for the CDR3: TGCGCCAGCAGCTTGAATAGCAATCAGCCCCAGCATTTT. This encodes CASSLNSNQPQHF.